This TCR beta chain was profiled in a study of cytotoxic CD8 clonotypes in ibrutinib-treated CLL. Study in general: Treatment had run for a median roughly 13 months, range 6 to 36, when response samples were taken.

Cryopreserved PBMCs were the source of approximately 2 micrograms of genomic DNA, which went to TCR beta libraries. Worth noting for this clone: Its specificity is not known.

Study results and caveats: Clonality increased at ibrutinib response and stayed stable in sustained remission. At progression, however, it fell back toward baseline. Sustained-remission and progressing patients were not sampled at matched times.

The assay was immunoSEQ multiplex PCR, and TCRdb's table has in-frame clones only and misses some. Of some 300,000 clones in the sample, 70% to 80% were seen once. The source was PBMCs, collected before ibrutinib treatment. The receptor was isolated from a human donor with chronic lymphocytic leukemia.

The CDR3 loop reads CAWMDRGSYTF. DNA of the CDR3: TGTGCCTGGATGGACAGGGGGAGCTACACCTTC. The V gene is TRBV30, the J gene TRBJ1-2, with 10 positions matching TRBD1. The CDR3 has 11 amino acids. The ends lost 4 bases at V and 9 bases at J; junction bases unmatched: 2. Looked up from germline, CDR1 is GTSNPN and CDR2 is SVGIG (reference sequence).